The 25 T cell receptor beta chains presented below share a single source sample, sequenced in a study of T cells in Graves' hyperthyroidism and ophthalmopathy. Template material for amplifying TCR beta CDR3 regions consisted of RNA transcripts. An initial round of RT-PCR targeting the TCR CDR3 relied on the HTBI primer set. One entry per CDR3 protein results from TCRdb running MiXCR on the multiplex PCR reads. The sample yields 500,000 to 750,000 distinct CDR3 sequences, 15% to 19% seen once. The sample was blood. The receptors were gathered from a woman in her twenties or thirties with Graves' hyperthyroidism.

This clonotype was seen only a few times. This sequence joins TRBV9 and TRBJ2-2, with 8 positions matching TRBD1. The germline CDR1 and CDR2 sequences are SGDLS and YYNGEE. The CDR3 has 16 amino acids. V gave up 4 bases and J gave up 1 base; unmatched junction bases: 6. The CDR3 DNA is TGTGCCAGCAGCCCGTTAGGGACAGGGAACACCGGGGAGCTGTTTTTT. Amino acids: CASSPLGTGNTGELFF.

The chain is built from TRBV12-5 and TRBJ2-5; D perhaps matches TRBD2 (5 bases). Germline assignment: CDR1 LGHNT and CDR2 FRNRAP. The CDR3 runs 19 residues. V was clipped by 6 bases and J by 5 bases, with 31 bases between them. CDR3 amino acids: CASGIWHPGGPYLGETQYF. DNA for the CDR3: TGTGCTAGTGGGATTTGGCACCCCGGCGGGCCCTACCTAGGGGAGACCCAGTACTTC. The full variable domain, with the rest looked up from reference TRBV12-5 and TRBJ2-5, is DARVTQTPRHKVTEMGQEVTMRCQPILGHNTVFWYRQTMMQGLELLAYFRNRAPLDDSGMPKDRFSAEMPDATLATLKIQPSEPRDSAVYFCASGIWHPGGPYLGETQYFGPGTRLLVL.

Comment on this clonotype: Compared with germline, one end of the junction differs, possibly owing to a read error. The gene calls are TRBV9 and TRBJ1-1, with D tentatively TRBD1 (5 bases). The CDR3 covers 16 residues. The V gene's germline CDR1 is SGDLS and CDR2 YYNGEE. The CDR3 DNA sequence: TGTGCCAGCAGCGTGGGCCGCGGAGGGGAGGACACTGAAGCTTCCTTT. Protein: CASSVGRGGEDTEASF.

In this sample, this clonotype turned up many times. This rearrangement joins TRBV7-2 to TRBJ2-7; no reliable D call. The CDR3 runs to 15 residues. The germline gives CDR1 SGHTA, CDR2 FQGNSA. Trimming removed 2 bases from V and 4 bases from J, with 15 bases in between. CDR3 DNA sequence: TGTGCCAGCAGCTTACACGCGCACAGTGAATACGAGCAGTACTTC. Translation: CASSLHAHSEYEQYF.

The chain combines TRBV20-1 with TRBJ2-3; 13 positions agree with TRBD2. The CDR3 covers 16 residues. After removal of 6 bases from V and 2 bases from J, the junction contained 8 bases not matched to a gene. The germline gives CDR1 DFQATT, CDR2 SNEGSKA (reference sequence). Here the CDR3 DNA reads TGCAGTGCCCGGCCACTAGCGGGAGGGGTCACAGATACGCAGTATTTT. Its protein is CSARPLAGGVTDTQYF.

This clonotype was seen at least ten times. The CDR3 sequence is CASSFLDSGVNEQFF. CDR3 DNA: TGTGCCAGCAGCTTCCTCGACTCTGGGGTCAATGAGCAGTTCTTC. The chain links TRBV11-2 to TRBJ2-1, with D uncertain. V was trimmed by 3 bases and J by 6 bases, leaving 15 bases between them. Germline values: CDR1 SGHAT, CDR2 FQNNGV. CDR3 length: 15 amino acids.

The chain employs TRBV10-1 and TRBJ2-1; 9 nucleotides align to TRBD2. Germline CDR1 WNHNN, CDR2 SYGVQD (reference sequence). Trimming removed 0 bases from V and 2 bases from J; junction bases left unmatched: 8. CDR3 size: 18 residues. CDR3 DNA: TGCGCCAGCAGTGAGTCGATGTCTAGCGGGGTCACCTACAATGAGCAGTTCTTC. Protein sequence: CASSESMSSGVTYNEQFF.

Details on this clonotype: Since a much larger clone is just one base distant, this may be a read error. This chain joins TRBV6-5 and TRBJ1-1, with D uncertain. Germline V gene lookup returns CDR1 MNHEY and CDR2 SVGAGI. The CDR3 loop spans 13 amino acids. The CDR3 loop is CAISSHLRVEAFF. CDR3 bases: TGTGCCATCAGTTCCCACCTCCGGGTTGAAGCTTTCTTT.

V gene TRBV5-8 combines with J gene TRBJ2-3; 7 positions agree with TRBD1. V shed 0 bases and J 4 bases; nucleotides not matched to a gene: 5. The CDR3 sequence is 15 residues long. Germline V gene sequence: CDR1 SGHTS, CDR2 YDEGEE. CDR3 protein: CASSLVDRRADTQYF. CDR3 nucleotide sequence: TGTGCCAGCAGCTTGGTGGACAGGAGAGCAGATACGCAGTATTTT.

This clonotype came up many times. V is TRBV27 and J is TRBJ2-1; TRBD2 matches 10 bases. V shed 10 bases, J shed 4 bases, and the junction held 10 bases outside the gene matches. Germline V gives CDR1 MNHEY, CDR2 SMNVEV (reference sequence). The length of the CDR3 is 15 residues. The CDR3 here is CATQRGLAIYNEQFF. The DNA for the CDR3 is TGTGCCACACAACGGGGACTAGCGATTTACAATGAGCAGTTCTTC.

The chain is built from TRBV19 and TRBJ2-1; D not certain. In germline, CDR1 is LNHDA, CDR2 SQIVND (reference sequence). The CDR3 runs to 16 residues. The V gene lost 0 bases and the J gene lost 4 bases, with 13 bases spanning the gap. CDR3 DNA sequence: TGTGCCAGTAGTATAGATCTGGATTCGTTGTACAATGAGCAGTTCTTC. Its translation: CASSIDLDSLYNEQFF.

This clonotype was found many times. This sequence joins TRBV6-5 and TRBJ2-7; 11 bases align to TRBD2. The germline CDR1 and CDR2 sequences are MNHEY and SVGAGI. CDR3 length equals 17 residues. J lost 3 bases, V lost 0 bases, and 7 bases had no gene match. CDR3 DNA: TGTGCCAGCAGTTACTCGGTTGGGACTAGCGGAGACTACGAGCAGTACTTC. Translated, it gives CASSYSVGTSGDYEQYF.

Here the CDR3 reads CASSPARGAPSNQPQHF. In DNA, the CDR3 is TGTGCCAGCAGTCCCGCCCGCGGGGCGCCGAGCAATCAGCCCCAGCATTTT. The chain is built from TRBV6-1 and TRBJ1-5, with D perhaps TRBD1 (5 bases). This CDR3 is 17 amino acids long. V lost 5 bases, J lost 1 base, and 18 bases lay in between. Germline V gene sequence: CDR1 MNHNS, CDR2 SASEGT.

V gene TRBV7-9 combines with J gene TRBJ1-4; no reliable D call. V lost 3 bases, J lost 0 bases, and 8 bases lay in between. This CDR3 has 15 amino acids. In germline, CDR1 is SEHNR, CDR2 FQNEAQ (reference sequence). The CDR3 DNA is TGTGCCAGCAGCTTCGGACCCTCAACTAATGAAAAACTGTTTTTT. Translation: CASSFGPSTNEKLFF.

The genes are TRBV20-1 and TRBJ1-6; 9 bases align to TRBD1. CDR1 DFQATT and CDR2 SNEGSKA come from the germline V gene (reference sequence). This CDR3 has 14 amino acids. Trimming took 0 bases from V and 14 from J; bases not matched to a gene: 8. The CDR3 sequence: CSAREDRGPSALHF. In DNA form, the CDR3 reads TGCAGTGCTAGAGAGGACAGGGGCCCCTCGGCCCTCCACTTT.

Note on this clonotype: A read error may explain this, as a much larger clone is one base away. The genes are TRBV3-1 and TRBJ2-1; no firm D call. The CDR3 runs 13 residues. Between the trimmed V and J ends, which lost 0 bases and 15 bases, there was a span of 15 bases. Germline V gene data show CDR1 as LGHDT and CDR2 as YNNKEL (reference sequence). The CDR3 here is CASSQDIEPLRFF. CDR3 nucleotides: TGTGCCAGCAGCCAAGATATTGAACCCCTGAGGTTCTTC.

This clonotype was observed many times. This rearrangement joins TRBV24-1 to TRBJ2-3; D uncertain. CDR3 length equals 15 residues. The ends were cut back, 6 bases at V and 6 bases at J, with 18 bases in the middle. The germline V gene encodes CDR1 KGHDR and CDR2 SFDVKD. As DNA, the CDR3 is TGTGCCACCAGTCCCCGGCTATACATCCGGGATACGCAGTATTTT. Protein sequence: CATSPRLYIRDTQYF.

The chain carries TRBV5-8 and TRBJ1-2; TRBD1 aligns across 7 bases. Losses at the gene ends were 3 bases for V and 5 bases for J; bases not matched to a gene: 10. Germline V gene data show CDR1 as SGHTS and CDR2 as YDEGEE. CDR3 size: 15 residues. The CDR3 here is CASSYPLGQTYGYTF. CDR3 DNA sequence: TGTGCCAGCAGCTATCCCCTGGGACAGACTTATGGCTACACCTTC.

The chain links TRBV6-1 to TRBJ2-1; a possible D gene is TRBD2 (6 bases). The germline V gene has CDR1 MNHNS and CDR2 SASEGT. The CDR3 runs to 16 residues. Trimming stripped 8 bases from V and 3 bases from J, with 20 bases between. The CDR3 reads CASSELGGTLYNEQFF. As DNA, the CDR3 is TGTGCCAGCTCGGAGCTGGGAGGCACCCTCTACAATGAGCAGTTCTTC.

The chain recombines TRBV6-1 with TRBJ2-2; D ambiguous. Germline V gene sequence: CDR1 MNHNS, CDR2 SASEGT. The CDR3 runs 11 residues. Between the trimmed V and J ends, which lost 6 bases and 9 bases, there was a span of 8 bases. As DNA, the CDR3 is TGTGCCAGCAGAGACCCGAGGGAGCTGTTTTTT. Amino acid sequence: CASRDPRELFF.

This clonotype showed up just a few times. V and J are TRBV2 and TRBJ2-3, with 8 bases matching TRBD2. The germline gives CDR1 SNHLY, CDR2 FYNNEI. The V and J ends lost 7 bases and 4 bases, in that order; junction bases with no gene match: 4. The CDR3 contains 13 residues. CDR3 DNA: TGTGCCAGCACCGGGAGGGCTCCAGATACGCAGTATTTT. This gives the protein CASTGRAPDTQYF. Based on the CDR3 plus reference TRBV2 and TRBJ2-3, the full variable domain is EPEVTQTPSHQVTQMGQEVILRCVPISNHLYFYWYRQILGQKVEFLVSFYNNEISEKSEIFDDQFSVERPDGSNFTLKIRSTKLEDSAMYFCASTGRAPDTQYFGPGTRLTVL.

This clonotype was found many times. V gene TRBV28 combines with J gene TRBJ2-3, with 11 positions matching TRBD1. This CDR3 region has 15 residues. Losses at the gene ends were 3 bases for V and 8 bases for J; bases not matched to a gene: 7. Germline CDR1 MDHEN, CDR2 SYDVKM. CDR3 loop: CASSLGDRGAITQYF. In DNA, the CDR3 is TGTGCCAGCAGTTTGGGGGACAGGGGGGCGATTACGCAGTATTTT.

This clonotype was detected only a few times. The chain uses TRBV6-1 and TRBJ2-7; no firm D call. The CDR3 is 15 residues long. Germline lookup yields CDR1 MNHNS and CDR2 SASEGT. V gave up 3 bases and J gave up 2 bases, with 14 bases separating them. The chain's CDR3 is CASSESAISPYEQYF. The CDR3 nucleotides are TGTGCCAGCAGTGAGTCGGCTATTTCCCCCTACGAGCAGTACTTC.

To note about this clonotype: A read error may be the cause here, since a much bigger clone is one base away. The gene calls are TRBV3-1 and TRBJ1-3; D uncertain. Looked up from germline, CDR1 is LGHDT and CDR2 is YNNKEL (reference sequence). The CDR3 covers 12 residues. In nucleotides, the CDR3 is TGTGCCTGCAGCTTTGTTGGAAACACCATATATTTT. Residues: CACSFVGNTIYF.

This clonotype was detected many times. The CDR3: CASRDRGRTLNTEAFF. For the CDR3, the DNA is TGTGCCAGTAGGGACAGGGGACGGACCCTAAACACTGAAGCTTTCTTT. This chain uses TRBV19 with TRBJ1-1, with 9 bases identical to TRBD1. CDR3 length equals 16 residues. Germline V lookup: CDR1 LNHDA, CDR2 SQIVND (reference sequence). Losses at the gene ends were 6 bases for V and 2 bases for J; bases not matched to a gene: 10.